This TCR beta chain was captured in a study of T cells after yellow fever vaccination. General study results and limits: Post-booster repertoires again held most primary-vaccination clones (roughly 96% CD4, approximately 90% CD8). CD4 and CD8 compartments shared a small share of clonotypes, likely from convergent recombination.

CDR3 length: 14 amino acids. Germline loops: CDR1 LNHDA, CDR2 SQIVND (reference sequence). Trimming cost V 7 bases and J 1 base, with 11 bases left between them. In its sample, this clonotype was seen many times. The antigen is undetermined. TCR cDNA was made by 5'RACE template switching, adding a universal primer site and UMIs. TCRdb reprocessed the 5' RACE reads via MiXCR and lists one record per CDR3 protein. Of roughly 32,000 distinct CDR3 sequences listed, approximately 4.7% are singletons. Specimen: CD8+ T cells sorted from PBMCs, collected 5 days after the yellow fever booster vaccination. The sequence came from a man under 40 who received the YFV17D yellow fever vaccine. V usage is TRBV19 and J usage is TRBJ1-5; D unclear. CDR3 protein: CASKFDMSNQPQHF. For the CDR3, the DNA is TGTGCCAGTAAGTTCGACATGAGCAATCAGCCCCAGCATTTT.